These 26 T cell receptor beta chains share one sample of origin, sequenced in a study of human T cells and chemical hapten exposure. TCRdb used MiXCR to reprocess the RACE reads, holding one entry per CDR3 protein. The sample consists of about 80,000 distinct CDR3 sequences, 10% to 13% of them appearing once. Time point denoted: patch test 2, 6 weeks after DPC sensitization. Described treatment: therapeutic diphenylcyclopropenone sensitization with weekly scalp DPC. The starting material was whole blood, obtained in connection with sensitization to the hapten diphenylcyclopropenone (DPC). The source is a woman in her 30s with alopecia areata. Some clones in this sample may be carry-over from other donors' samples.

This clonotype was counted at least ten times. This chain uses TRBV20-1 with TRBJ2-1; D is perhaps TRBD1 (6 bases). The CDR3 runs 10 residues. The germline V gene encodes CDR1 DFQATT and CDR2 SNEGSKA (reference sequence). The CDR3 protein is CRVQGNEQFF. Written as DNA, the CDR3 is TGCAGGGTCCAGGGGAATGAGCAGTTCTTC.

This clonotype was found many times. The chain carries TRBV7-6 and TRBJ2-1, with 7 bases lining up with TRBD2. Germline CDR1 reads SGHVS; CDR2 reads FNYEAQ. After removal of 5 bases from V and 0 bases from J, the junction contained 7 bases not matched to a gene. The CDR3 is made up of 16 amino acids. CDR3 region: CASSPEAGRSYNEQFF. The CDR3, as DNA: TGTGCCAGCAGCCCGGAAGCGGGACGCTCCTACAATGAGCAGTTCTTC.

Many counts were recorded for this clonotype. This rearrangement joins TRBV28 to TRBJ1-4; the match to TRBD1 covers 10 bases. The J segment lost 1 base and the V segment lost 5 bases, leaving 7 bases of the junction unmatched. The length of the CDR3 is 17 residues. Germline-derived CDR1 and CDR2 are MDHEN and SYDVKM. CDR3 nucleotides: TGTGCCAGCAGTCGAGACAGGGGGCGCGTAACTAATGAAAAACTGTTTTTT. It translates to CASSRDRGRVTNEKLFF.

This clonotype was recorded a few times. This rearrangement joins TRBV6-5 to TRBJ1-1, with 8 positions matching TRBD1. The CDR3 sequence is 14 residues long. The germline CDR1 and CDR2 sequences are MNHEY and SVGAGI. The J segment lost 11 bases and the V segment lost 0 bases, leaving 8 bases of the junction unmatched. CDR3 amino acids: CASSYSRPTGEAFF. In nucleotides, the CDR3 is TGTGCCAGCAGTTACTCGCGTCCGACAGGGGAGGCTTTCTTT.

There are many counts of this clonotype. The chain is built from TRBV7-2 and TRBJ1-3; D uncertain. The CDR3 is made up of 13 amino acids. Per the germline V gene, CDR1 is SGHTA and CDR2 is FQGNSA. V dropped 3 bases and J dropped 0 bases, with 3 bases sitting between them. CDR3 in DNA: TGTGCCAGCAGCTTCAACTCTGGAAACACCATATATTTT. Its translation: CASSFNSGNTIYF.

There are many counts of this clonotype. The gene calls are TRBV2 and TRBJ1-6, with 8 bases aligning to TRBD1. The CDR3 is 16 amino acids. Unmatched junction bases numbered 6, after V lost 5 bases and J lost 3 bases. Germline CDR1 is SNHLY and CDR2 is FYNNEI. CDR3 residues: CASSPDRDIYNSPLHF. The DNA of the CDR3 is TGTGCCAGCAGTCCGGACAGGGACATCTATAATTCACCCCTCCACTTT.

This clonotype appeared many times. The CDR3 sequence is CASSEVGWAESYNEQFF. The CDR3 region has the DNA TGTGCCAGCAGTGAAGTAGGTTGGGCAGAATCCTACAATGAGCAGTTCTTC. The J gene is TRBJ2-1, the V gene TRBV6-1; no clear D gene. V lost 1 base and J 1 base, leaving 14 bases between the germline ends. The CDR3 totals 17 residues. CDR1 and CDR2 (germline): MNHNS, SASEGT.

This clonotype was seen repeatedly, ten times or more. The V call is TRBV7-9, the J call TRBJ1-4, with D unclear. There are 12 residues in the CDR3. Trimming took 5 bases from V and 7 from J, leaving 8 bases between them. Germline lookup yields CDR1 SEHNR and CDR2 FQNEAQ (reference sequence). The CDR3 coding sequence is TGTGCCAGCAGCGATCCAATTGAAAAACTGTTTTTT. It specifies CASSDPIEKLFF.

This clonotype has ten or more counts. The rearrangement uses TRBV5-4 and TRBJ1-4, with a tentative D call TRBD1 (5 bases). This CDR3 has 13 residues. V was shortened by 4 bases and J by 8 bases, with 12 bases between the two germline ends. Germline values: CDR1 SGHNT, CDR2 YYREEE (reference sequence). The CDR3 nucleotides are TGTGCCAGCAGCAAAGGACACGAAGAAAAACTGTTTTTT. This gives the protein CASSKGHEEKLFF.

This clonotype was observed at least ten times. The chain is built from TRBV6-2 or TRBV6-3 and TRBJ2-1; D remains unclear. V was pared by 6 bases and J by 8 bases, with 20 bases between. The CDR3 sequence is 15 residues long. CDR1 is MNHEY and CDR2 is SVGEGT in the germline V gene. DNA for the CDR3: TGTGCCAGCAGCTCCTTTGGCCCTACGGCCGATGAGCAGTTCTTC. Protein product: CASSSFGPTADEQFF.

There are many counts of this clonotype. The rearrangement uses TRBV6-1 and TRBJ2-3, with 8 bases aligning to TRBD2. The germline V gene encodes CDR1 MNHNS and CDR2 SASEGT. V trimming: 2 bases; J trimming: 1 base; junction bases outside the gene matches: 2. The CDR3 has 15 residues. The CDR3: CASSEISGGTDTQYF. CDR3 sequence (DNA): TGTGCCAGCAGTGAAATTAGCGGGGGCACAGATACGCAGTATTTT.

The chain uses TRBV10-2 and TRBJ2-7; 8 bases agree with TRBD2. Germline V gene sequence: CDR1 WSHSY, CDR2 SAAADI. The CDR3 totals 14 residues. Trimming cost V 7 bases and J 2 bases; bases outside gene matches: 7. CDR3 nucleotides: TGCGCCAGCATCGCAAGCGGGGGTACCTACGAGCAGTACTTC. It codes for CASIASGGTYEQYF.

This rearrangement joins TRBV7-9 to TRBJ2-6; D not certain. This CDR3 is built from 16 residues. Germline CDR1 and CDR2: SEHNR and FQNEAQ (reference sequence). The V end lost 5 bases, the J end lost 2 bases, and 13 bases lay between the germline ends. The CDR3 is CASSHAVVTGANVLTF. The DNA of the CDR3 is TGTGCCAGCAGCCACGCCGTGGTTACTGGGGCCAACGTCCTGACTTTC.

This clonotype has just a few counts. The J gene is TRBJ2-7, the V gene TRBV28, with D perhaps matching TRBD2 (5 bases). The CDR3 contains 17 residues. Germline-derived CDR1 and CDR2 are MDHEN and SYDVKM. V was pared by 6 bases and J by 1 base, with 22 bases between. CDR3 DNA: TGTGCCAGCAGCCTCTCGTCACGGGGATGGGGTTCCTACGAGCAGTACTTC. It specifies CASSLSSRGWGSYEQYF.

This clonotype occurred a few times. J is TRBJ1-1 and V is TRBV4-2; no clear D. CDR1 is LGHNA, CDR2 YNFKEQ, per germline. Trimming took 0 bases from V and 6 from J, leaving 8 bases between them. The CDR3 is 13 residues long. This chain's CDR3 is CASSQEGTPEAFF. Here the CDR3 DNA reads TGTGCCAGCAGCCAAGAGGGCACACCTGAAGCTTTCTTT.

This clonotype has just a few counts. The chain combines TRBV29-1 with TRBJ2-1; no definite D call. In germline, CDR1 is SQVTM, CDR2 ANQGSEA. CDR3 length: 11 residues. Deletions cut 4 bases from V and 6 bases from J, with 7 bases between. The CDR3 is CSVGRRNEQFF. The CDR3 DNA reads TGCAGCGTTGGGAGACGCAATGAGCAGTTCTTC.

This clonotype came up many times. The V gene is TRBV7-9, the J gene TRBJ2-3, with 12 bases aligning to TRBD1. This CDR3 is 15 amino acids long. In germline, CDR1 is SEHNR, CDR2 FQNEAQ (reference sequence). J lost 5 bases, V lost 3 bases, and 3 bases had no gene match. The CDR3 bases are TGTGCCAGCAGCTTCGGGGACAGGGGGCGAGATACGCAGTATTTT. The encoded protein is CASSFGDRGRDTQYF.

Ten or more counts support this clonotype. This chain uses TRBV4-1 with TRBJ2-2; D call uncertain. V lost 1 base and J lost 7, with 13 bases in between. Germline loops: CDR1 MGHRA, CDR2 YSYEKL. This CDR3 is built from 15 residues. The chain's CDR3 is CASSQVLPTGGELFF. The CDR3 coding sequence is TGCGCCAGCAGCCAAGTCTTACCTACTGGCGGGGAGCTGTTTTTT.

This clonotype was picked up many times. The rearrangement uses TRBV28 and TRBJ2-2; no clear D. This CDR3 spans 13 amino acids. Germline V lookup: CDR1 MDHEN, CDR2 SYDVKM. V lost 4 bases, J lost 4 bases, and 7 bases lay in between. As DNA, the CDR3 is TGTGCCAGCAGTTCACAGCCCACCGGGGAGCTGTTTTTT. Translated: CASSSQPTGELFF.

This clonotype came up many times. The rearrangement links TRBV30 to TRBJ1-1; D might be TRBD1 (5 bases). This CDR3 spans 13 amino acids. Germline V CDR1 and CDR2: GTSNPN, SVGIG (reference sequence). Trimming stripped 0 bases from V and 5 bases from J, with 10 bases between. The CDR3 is CAWSVNWGTEAFF. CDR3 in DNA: TGTGCCTGGAGTGTAAACTGGGGGACTGAAGCTTTCTTT.

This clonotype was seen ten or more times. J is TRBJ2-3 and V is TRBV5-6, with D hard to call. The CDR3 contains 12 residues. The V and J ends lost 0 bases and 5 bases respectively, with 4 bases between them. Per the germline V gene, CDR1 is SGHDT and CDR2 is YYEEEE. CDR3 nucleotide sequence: TGTGCCAGCAGCTTGGGCCTAGATACGCAGTATTTT. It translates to CASSLGLDTQYF. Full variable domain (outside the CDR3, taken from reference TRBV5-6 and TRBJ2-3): DAGVTQSPTHLIKTRGQQVTLRCSPKSGHDTVSWYQQALGQGPQFIFQYYEEEERQRGNFPDRFSGHQFPNYSSELNVNALLLGDSALYLCASSLGLDTQYFGPGTRLTVL.

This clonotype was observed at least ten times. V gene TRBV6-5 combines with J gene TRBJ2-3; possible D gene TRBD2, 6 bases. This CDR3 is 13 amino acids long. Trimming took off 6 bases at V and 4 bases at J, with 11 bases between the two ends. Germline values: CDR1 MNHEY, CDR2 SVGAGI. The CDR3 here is CASRNGGADTQYF. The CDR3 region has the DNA TGTGCCAGCAGGAACGGGGGAGCAGATACGCAGTATTTT.

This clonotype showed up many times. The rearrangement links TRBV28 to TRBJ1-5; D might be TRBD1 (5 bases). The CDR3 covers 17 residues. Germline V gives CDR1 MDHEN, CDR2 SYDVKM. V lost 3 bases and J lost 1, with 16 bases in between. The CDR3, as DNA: TGTGCCAGCAGTTTGGGGCTTGGGGGTTCGAGCAATCAGCCCCAGCATTTT. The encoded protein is CASSLGLGGSSNQPQHF.

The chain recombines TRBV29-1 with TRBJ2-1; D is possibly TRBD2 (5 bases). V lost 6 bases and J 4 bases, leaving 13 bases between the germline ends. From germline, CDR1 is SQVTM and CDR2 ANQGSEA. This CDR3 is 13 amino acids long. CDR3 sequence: CSVGRDGYNEQFF. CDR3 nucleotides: TGCAGCGTAGGTCGGGATGGGTACAATGAGCAGTTCTTC.

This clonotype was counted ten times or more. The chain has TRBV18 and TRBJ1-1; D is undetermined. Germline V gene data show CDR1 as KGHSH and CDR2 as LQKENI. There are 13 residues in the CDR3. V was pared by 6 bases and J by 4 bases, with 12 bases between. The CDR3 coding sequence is TGTGCCAGCTCCCAGATGAGAGGCACTGAAGCTTTCTTT. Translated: CASSQMRGTEAFF.

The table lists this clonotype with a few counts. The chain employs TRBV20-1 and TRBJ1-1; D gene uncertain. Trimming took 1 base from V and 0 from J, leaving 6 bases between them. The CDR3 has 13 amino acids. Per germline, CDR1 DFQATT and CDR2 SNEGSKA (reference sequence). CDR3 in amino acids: CSARGRMNTEAFF. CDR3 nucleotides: TGCAGTGCTAGAGGACGGATGAACACTGAAGCTTTCTTT.